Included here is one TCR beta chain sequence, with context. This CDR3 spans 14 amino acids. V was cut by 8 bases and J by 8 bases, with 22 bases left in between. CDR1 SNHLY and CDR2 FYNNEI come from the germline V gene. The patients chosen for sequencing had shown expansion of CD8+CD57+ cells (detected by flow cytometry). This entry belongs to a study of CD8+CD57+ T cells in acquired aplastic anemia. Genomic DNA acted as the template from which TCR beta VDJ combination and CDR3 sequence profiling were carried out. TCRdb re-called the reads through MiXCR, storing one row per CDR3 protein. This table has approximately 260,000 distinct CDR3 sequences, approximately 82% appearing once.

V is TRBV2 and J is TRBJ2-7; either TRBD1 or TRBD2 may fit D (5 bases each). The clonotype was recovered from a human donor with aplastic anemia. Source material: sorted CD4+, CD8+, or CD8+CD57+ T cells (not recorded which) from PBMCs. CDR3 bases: TGTGCCAGCGGCGGCCGGGGCCTAGCTAACCAGCAGTACTTC. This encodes CASGGRGLANQQYF.